Listed below are T cell receptor beta chains from one sample, sequenced in a study of blood T cell repertoires in COVID-19. Repertoires were generated with immunoSEQ multiplex PCR, while TCRdb's copy carries only in-frame clones and drops some. The sample consists of roughly 260,000 clones, 88% of them appearing once. Sequencing was performed on peripheral blood. The receptors were sampled from a man aged 55-75 years who had recovered from COVID-19. Both conserved end residues are part of each CDR3. D genes are given only for firm matches. A clone size is listed for some rows: how often the clone was seen (once, few, many), or a class if it is expanded.

D gene	clone size	V gene	J gene	CDR3 protein	CDR3 DNA
NA	NA	TRBV7-9	TRBJ1-4	CASRMGPNEKLFF	TGTGCCAGCAGAATGGGCCCTAATGAAAAACTGTTTTTT
NA	NA	TRBV6-5	TRBJ1-5	CASRGQGGSNQPQHF	TGTGCCAGCAGGGGTCAGGGAGGGAGCAATCAGCCCCAGCATTTT
TRBD1	NA	TRBV25-1	TRBJ2-7	CASSEYYSRTGGYEQYF	TGTGCCAGCAGTGAATACTACTCCCGGACAGGGGGTTACGAGCAGTACTTC
NA	once	TRBV4-2	TRBJ1-4	CASSQVYRDEKLFF	TGTGCCAGCAGCCAAGTGTACAGGGATGAAAAACTGTTTTTT
TRBD1	NA	TRBV27	TRBJ1-2	CASSLGQAGYGYTF	TGTGCCAGCAGTTTAGGACAGGCGGGCTATGGCTACACCTTC
NA	NA	TRBV15	TRBJ1-2	CATSREYYGYTF	TGTGCCACCAGCCGAGAATATTATGGCTACACCTTC
NA	NA	TRBV5-1	TRBJ2-2	CASSNRDTTGELFF	TGCGCCAGCAGCAACCGGGACACCACCGGGGAGCTGTTTTTT
NA	NA	TRBV29-1	TRBJ2-7	CSVVQGLSYEQYF	TGCAGCGTTGTGCAGGGTCTATCCTACGAGCAGTACTTC
TRBD1	few	TRBV3-1/TRBV3-2	TRBJ1-5	CASSLGQGANQPQHF	TGTGCCAGCAGCCTTGGACAGGGGGCGAATCAGCCCCAGCATTTT
TRBD2	NA	TRBV28	TRBJ2-7	CASSSSGTSGSYEQYF	TGTGCCAGCAGTAGTTCCGGGACTAGCGGCTCCTACGAGCAGTACTTC
NA	NA	TRBV27	TRBJ2-5	CASGRGARETQYF	TGTGCCAGCGGCAGGGGGGCACGAGAGACCCAGTACTTC